The 5 T cell receptor beta chains in this list originate from one sample, sequenced in a study of blood T cell repertoires in COVID-19. TCRdb keeps only in-frame clones here, not all; method: immunoSEQ multiplex PCR. The repertoire has around 290,000 clones, 86% of them found once; the top ten carry about 2.7%. Specimen: PBMCs or T cells enriched from blood (not recorded which). The receptor source for this set is a woman aged 18-29 years who had recovered from COVID-19.

The CDR3 reads CASSPWGSGSSYNEQFF. The CDR3, as DNA: TGCGCCAGCAGCCCCTGGGGTAGCGGGAGCTCCTACAATGAGCAGTTCTTC. The genes are TRBV5-1 and TRBJ2-1; 9 bases align to TRBD2. The germline CDR1 and CDR2 sequences are SGHRS and YFSETQ. V shed 4 bases, J shed 0 bases, and the junction held 8 bases outside the gene matches. The CDR3 is made up of 17 amino acids.

The chain joins TRBV7-2 to TRBJ1-5, with unresolved D. V shed 5 bases and J shed 0 bases, with 14 bases lying between them. Germline CDR1 reads SGHTA; CDR2 reads FQGNSA. The CDR3 has 16 amino acids. CDR3 coding DNA: TGTGCCAGCAGCCGCGGATCGTCGCGTAGCAATCAGCCCCAGCATTTT. This translates into CASSRGSSRSNQPQHF.

V usage is TRBV5-6 and J usage is TRBJ2-5, with TRBD2 matching over 9 bases. The CDR3 loop spans 19 amino acids. V dropped 1 base and J dropped 1; count of bases not matched to a gene: 14. Germline assignment: CDR1 SGHDT and CDR2 YYEEEE. The CDR3 DNA reads TGTGCCAGCAGCTTGCTGGAGGGGGTACCAGCGGGGGGCCAAGAGACCCAGTACTTC. As protein: CASSLLEGVPAGGQETQYF.

The chain employs TRBV2 and TRBJ1-5; 8 nucleotides match TRBD1. The germline CDR1 and CDR2 sequences are SNHLY and FYNNEI. The CDR3 has 15 residues. V lost 0 bases and J lost 8; bases outside the gene matches: 6. The CDR3 DNA sequence: TGTGCCAGCAGTGAAGCCAGGGGGCTCGGGGAGCCCCAGCATTTT. Amino acids: CASSEARGLGEPQHF.

V gene TRBV12-5 combines with J gene TRBJ2-3; D remains ambiguous. The CDR3 spans 16 residues. V was cut by 2 bases and J by 0 bases, with 12 bases left in between. Germline values: CDR1 LGHNT, CDR2 FRNRAP. DNA of the CDR3: TGTGCTAGTGGTTTGTTTAGTCTGACTAGCACAGATACGCAGTATTTT. Amino acid sequence: CASGLFSLTSTDTQYF.